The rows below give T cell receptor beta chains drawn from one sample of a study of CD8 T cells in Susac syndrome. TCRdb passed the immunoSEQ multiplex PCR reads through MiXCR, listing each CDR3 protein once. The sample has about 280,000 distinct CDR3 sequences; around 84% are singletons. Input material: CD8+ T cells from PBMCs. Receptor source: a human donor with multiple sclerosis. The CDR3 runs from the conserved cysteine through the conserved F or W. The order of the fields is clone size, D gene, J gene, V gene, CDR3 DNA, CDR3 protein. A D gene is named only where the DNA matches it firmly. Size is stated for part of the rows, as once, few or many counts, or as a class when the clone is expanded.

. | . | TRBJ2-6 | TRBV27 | TGTGCCAGCTGCACCGGGACGGGTTTCTCTGGGGCCAACGTCCTGACTTTC | CASCTGTGFSGANVLTF
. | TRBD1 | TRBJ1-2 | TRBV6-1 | TGTGCCAGCAGTTTCCCCGGGACAGGGCTTGGCTACACCTTC | CASSFPGTGLGYTF
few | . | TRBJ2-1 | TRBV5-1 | TGCGCCAGCAGGGGTGGGGCCAATGAGCAGTTCTTC | CASRGGANEQFF
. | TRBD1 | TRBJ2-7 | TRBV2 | TGTGCCAGCAGTGAAGAAGGCGCAGGGGGCATAGGCGAGCAGTACTTC | CASSEEGAGGIGEQYF
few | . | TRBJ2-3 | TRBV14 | TGTGCCAGCAGCCAAGAGTGGAGCGGGGATACGCAGTATTTT | CASSQEWSGDTQYF
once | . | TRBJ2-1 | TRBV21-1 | TGTGCCAGCAGCCCTTGCTTTCGGCTAGCGGGCACCTACAATGAGCAGTTCTTC | CASSPCFRLAGTYNEQFF
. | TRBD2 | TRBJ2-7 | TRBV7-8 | TGTGCCAGCAGCTTTTATCTAGCGGGAGGGCCCCACGAGCAGTACTTC | CASSFYLAGGPHEQYF
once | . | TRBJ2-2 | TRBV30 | TGTGCCTGGAGGAAAAGGATCGGGACGTCGAACACCGGGGAGCTGTTTTTT | CAWRKRIGTSNTGELFF
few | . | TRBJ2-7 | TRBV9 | TGTGCCAGCAGCGTAGGCGGGACCGAGCAGTACTTC | CASSVGGTEQYF
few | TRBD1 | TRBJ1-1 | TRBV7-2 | TGTGCCAGCAGCCCAACCTATTCCGGGACAGGGGTGAACACTGAAGCTTTCTTT | CASSPTYSGTGVNTEAFF
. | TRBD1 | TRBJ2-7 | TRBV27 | TGTGCCAGCAGTCCAAGGACAGGGGTTTCCTACGAGCAGTACTTC | CASSPRTGVSYEQYF
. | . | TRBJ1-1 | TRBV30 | TGTGCCTCAATATCAATGAACACTGAAGCTTTCTTT | CASISMNTEAFF
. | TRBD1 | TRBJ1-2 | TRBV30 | TGTGCCTGGGACCCTACCGGACAGGGGTACTATGGCTACACCTTC | CAWDPTGQGYYGYTF
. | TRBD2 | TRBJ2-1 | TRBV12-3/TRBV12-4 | TGTGCCAGCAGTTTGCCAGGGCTAGCGGGCTCCCTGGATGGTGAGCAGTTCTTC | CASSLPGLAGSLDGEQFF
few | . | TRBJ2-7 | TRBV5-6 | TGTGCCAGCAGCTCCGGGATAGACTTCTCTTACGAGCAGTACTTC | CASSSGIDFSYEQYF
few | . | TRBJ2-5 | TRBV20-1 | TGCAGTGCTACGGCTTACAGGGAACCTCGACAAGAGACCCAGTACTTC | CSATAYREPRQETQYF
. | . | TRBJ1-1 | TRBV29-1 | TGCAGCGTTGTGGGGGCCGCTGGGTTTATGAACACTGAAGCTTTCTTT | CSVVGAAGFMNTEAFF
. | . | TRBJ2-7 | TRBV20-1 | TGCAGTGCTAGACGGGACCTCACCTACGAGCAGTACTTC | CSARRDLTYEQYF
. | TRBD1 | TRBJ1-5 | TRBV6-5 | TGTGCCAGCAGTGCCGCAGGGGGGGGGCAACAGCCCCAGCATTTT | CASSAAGGGQQPQHF
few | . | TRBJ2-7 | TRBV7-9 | TGTGCCAGCAGCCGACCGGGGGCAGGCTCCCACGAGCAGTACTTC | CASSRPGAGSHEQYF